Described below is a single T cell receptor (beta chain) sequence and its context. The antigen is undetermined. The source of the sample is a study of blood T cells in healthy people across ages. Study-level results: When set beside aged donors, long-lived donors presented more naive CD4+ cells and higher diversity.

Primed by a sample-barcoded 5' primer and a J-beta primer mix, a second PCR proceeded for 7 to 11 cycles. TCRdb redid the calling of the 5' RACE reads with MiXCR, one entry per CDR3 protein. The sample has 540,000 or so distinct CDR3 sequences; roughly 48% are singletons. The CDR3 covers 16 residues. Trimming cost V 2 bases and J 0 bases; bases outside gene matches: 2. CDR1 and CDR2 (germline): SGDLS, YYNGEE. Sequencing was carried out using blood. The J gene is TRBJ2-3, the V gene TRBV9; 11 nucleotides agree with TRBD1. The sequence came from a man of 80 years or more in good health. CDR3 amino acids: CASSVDRGPSTDTQYF. For the CDR3, the DNA is TGTGCCAGCAGCGTGGACAGGGGGCCTAGCACAGATACGCAGTATTTT.